These T cell receptor beta chains were read from a single sample in a study of blood T cell repertoires in COVID-19. Assay: immunoSEQ multiplex PCR; the TCRdb copy retains only in-frame clones and omits some. The data hold about 210,000 clones, with roughly 86% observed a single time. Sample: PBMCs or T cells enriched from blood (not recorded which). The origin of the receptors is a man aged 18 to 29 with acute COVID-19. CDR3s include the opening cysteine and the closing phenylalanine or tryptophan. Each record gives: V gene, clone size, J gene, D gene, CDR3 protein, CDR3 DNA. The D gene is left open where the match is weak. Clone size is stated in some rows and not others, as once, few, many or a class when expanded.

TRBV28	once	TRBJ1-5	NA	CASSRLPQGINQPQHF	TGTGCCAGCAGTAGATTGCCCCAGGGGATCAATCAGCCCCAGCATTTT
TRBV28	NA	TRBJ2-7	TRBD1	CASSSGQGVYEQYF	TGTGCCAGCAGTTCGGGACAGGGGGTTTACGAGCAGTACTTC
TRBV19	NA	TRBJ2-1	TRBD1	CASAEDRANEQFF	TGTGCCAGCGCCGAGGACAGGGCCAATGAGCAGTTCTTC
TRBV30	NA	TRBJ1-2	NA	CAWGSDSVYGYTF	TGTGCCTGGGGGTCGGACAGTGTCTATGGCTACACCTTC
TRBV18	NA	TRBJ2-1	TRBD2	CASSPPGLAGVNEQFF	TGTGCCAGCTCACCGCCTGGCCTAGCGGGAGTCAATGAGCAGTTCTTC
TRBV30	few	TRBJ1-5	NA	CAWSRGDSNQPQHF	TGTGCCTGGAGTCGGGGGGACAGCAATCAGCCCCAGCATTTT
TRBV4-1	NA	TRBJ2-7	NA	CASSPPAGSEQYF	TGCGCCAGCAGCCCCCCGGCGGGGAGCGAGCAGTACTTC
TRBV7-2	NA	TRBJ2-1	TRBD2	CASSPSSGHSYNEQFF	TGTGCCAGCAGCCCCTCTAGCGGGCATAGCTACAATGAGCAGTTCTTC
TRBV19	NA	TRBJ2-5	TRBD1	CASRQGALGETQYF	TGTGCCAGTAGACAGGGGGCGCTTGGGGAGACCCAGTACTTC
TRBV15	NA	TRBJ2-3	NA	CATSTHYSSTDTQYF	TGTGCCACCAGCACCCACTACTCTAGCACAGATACGCAGTATTTT
TRBV30	NA	TRBJ2-3	TRBD2	CAGRGGANRGTDTQYF	TGTGCCGGGAGGGGAGGGGCAAATCGGGGCACAGATACGCAGTATTTT
TRBV28	NA	TRBJ1-1	NA	CASMAGWEAFF	TGTGCCAGCATGGCAGGGTGGGAAGCTTTCTTT
TRBV28	once	TRBJ2-7	NA	CASSYMENYYEQYF	TGTGCCAGCAGTTATATGGAGAACTACTACGAGCAGTACTTC
TRBV30	NA	TRBJ2-5	TRBD2	CAWSVGGGSGRGTQYF	TGTGCCTGGAGTGTTGGTGGGGGAAGCGGGAGGGGGACCCAGTACTTC
TRBV27	few	TRBJ1-4	NA	CASSLNRDMDEKLFF	TGTGCCAGCAGTCTCAACCGGGACATGGATGAAAAACTGTTTTTT
TRBV30	NA	TRBJ1-1	NA	CAWRTGGTEAFF	TGTGCCTGGAGAACCGGCGGCACTGAAGCTTTCTTT
TRBV28	few	TRBJ2-7	TRBD2	CASSNSGNTYEQYF	TGTGCCAGCAGTAATAGCGGGAATACCTACGAGCAGTACTTC
TRBV7-2	once	TRBJ2-5	TRBD2	CASSPGLADQETQYF	TGTGCCAGCAGCCCCGGACTAGCGGATCAAGAGACCCAGTACTTC